These 4 T cell receptor beta chains share one sample of origin, sequenced in a study of blood T cells in healthy people across ages. A second PCR of about 7 to 12 cycles used a sample-barcoded 5' primer and a J-beta primer mix. Each CDR3 protein is one row after TCRdb ran MiXCR on the 5' RACE reads. The data contain over 700,000 distinct CDR3 sequences, approximately 55% of them singletons. The source material was blood. Receptors originate from a man older than 75 in good health.

The genes are TRBV6-2 or TRBV6-3 and TRBJ2-3; maybe TRBD1 (5 bases). Trimming stripped 4 bases from V and 14 bases from J, with 22 bases between. The germline CDR1 and CDR2 sequences are MNHEY and SVGEGT. This CDR3 is built from 14 residues. This CDR3 reads CASSSPPEHRYAYF. CDR3 coding DNA: TGTGCCAGCAGTTCTCCGCCGGAGCACAGGTACGCGTATTTT.

The genes are TRBV20-1 and TRBJ2-7; D is unresolved. The CDR3 extends over 15 amino acids. Trimming shortened V by 0 bases and J by 3 bases, and 15 bases separated the two germline ends. Germline-derived CDR1 and CDR2 are DFQATT and SNEGSKA (reference sequence). The CDR3 DNA is TGCAGTGCTAGAGATTACAAGACTCCTATCTACGAGCAGTACTTC. Translated: CSARDYKTPIYEQYF.

The J gene is TRBJ1-2, the V gene TRBV12-3 or TRBV12-4; 8 bases map to TRBD1. V trimming: 6 bases; J trimming: 8 bases; junction bases outside the gene matches: 8. CDR3 length: 13 residues. CDR3 protein: CASRVQGVKGYTF. Here the CDR3 DNA reads TGTGCCAGCAGAGTACAGGGGGTAAAGGGCTACACCTTC.

This clonotype was counted a few times. The chain uses TRBV12-3 or TRBV12-4 and TRBJ2-7; maybe TRBD1 (6 bases). The ends were cut back, 5 bases at V and 7 bases at J, with 21 bases in the middle. This CDR3 comprises 15 residues. CDR3 residues: CASSLGQPARGEQYF. CDR3 DNA sequence: TGTGCCAGCAGTCTCGGACAGCCGGCTAGGGGAGAGCAGTACTTC.